One and the same sample provided the 23 T cell receptor beta chains below, sequenced in a study of T cells in Graves' hyperthyroidism and ophthalmopathy (dated by TCRdb to about 2019). Receptor amplification or capture employed multiplex PCR. For sequencing, an Illumina HiSeq 2000 was employed. The TCR beta CDR3 regions were amplified from RNA transcripts. The first round of RT-PCR for the TCR CDR3 was performed with the HTBI primer set and the Qiagen OneStep RT-PCR kit. TCRdb took the public reads, trimmed them with fastp at Q25, ran MiXCR for clone calling and kept in-frame beta chains. CDR3 protein duplicates are merged, each entry listing the most common genes and DNA. The sample contains 600,000 or so distinct CDR3 sequences, roughly 15% of them found a single time. Of the sample, under 15% falls within the top ten clones. Sequences were obtained from blood. Source of these receptors: a woman in her fifties or sixties with Graves' ophthalmopathy.

Many counts were recorded for this clonotype. The V gene is TRBV2, the J gene TRBJ2-1, with 8 bases that match TRBD2. J lost 0 bases, V lost 5 bases, and 3 bases had no gene match. Germline V CDR1 and CDR2: SNHLY, FYNNEI. The length of the CDR3 is 15 residues. In DNA form, the CDR3 reads TGTGCCAGCAGTAGTCTAGCGGGCTCCTACAATGAGCAGTTCTTC. Translating gives CASSSLAGSYNEQFF.

Only a few counts were recorded for this clonotype. V and J are TRBV29-1 and TRBJ2-5; D gene uncertain. The V gene's germline CDR1 is SQVTM and CDR2 ANQGSEA. The germline V and J ends were trimmed by 4 bases and 4 bases, with 13 bases remaining between them. This CDR3 contains 13 residues. The CDR3: CSVVRQDGETQYF. The CDR3 DNA reads TGCAGCGTTGTCCGGCAGGACGGAGAGACCCAGTACTTC.

At least ten counts were recorded for this clonotype. The V call is TRBV27, the J call TRBJ1-2; D remains ambiguous. Germline CDR1 is MNHEY and CDR2 is SMNVEV (reference sequence). Deletions cut 3 bases from V and 8 bases from J, with 13 bases between. CDR3 length: 13 residues. CDR3 region: CASSFAWQRGYTF. Here the CDR3 DNA reads TGTGCCAGCAGTTTCGCCTGGCAGAGGGGCTACACCTTC.

This clonotype appeared many times. V and J are TRBV28 and TRBJ2-7; 10 nucleotides align to TRBD2. The CDR3 contains 16 residues. J was trimmed by 3 bases and V by 6 bases; bases with no gene match: 11. Germline V lookup: CDR1 MDHEN, CDR2 SYDVKM. CDR3 amino acids: CASSTIAGGQGYEQYF. CDR3 sequence (DNA): TGTGCCAGCAGCACCATAGCGGGAGGCCAGGGCTACGAGCAGTACTTC.

There are many counts of this clonotype. The V call is TRBV12-3 or TRBV12-4, the J call TRBJ2-1; D is undetermined. The CDR3 runs to 12 residues. Between the trimmed V and J ends, which lost 2 bases and 7 bases, there was a span of 6 bases. The CDR3 nucleotides read TGTGCCAGCAGTTTATTAACTAATGAGCAGTTCTTC. Protein product: CASSLLTNEQFF.

This clonotype was picked up a small number of times. The V and J genes are TRBV19 and TRBJ1-2, with 7 bases matching TRBD1. CDR1 LNHDA and CDR2 SQIVND come from the germline V gene (reference sequence). CDR3 size: 14 residues. V shed 5 bases and J 4 bases; nucleotides not matched to a gene: 7. CDR3 residues: CASSSSTGSYGYTF. The CDR3 bases are TGTGCCAGTAGTTCGTCGACAGGGTCCTATGGCTACACCTTC.

The table lists this clonotype with many counts. The chain recombines TRBV7-3 with TRBJ2-3; 9 bases are a match to TRBD2. After removal of 1 base from V and 3 bases from J, the junction contained 11 bases not matched to a gene. The CDR3 has 18 residues. Germline lookup yields CDR1 SGHTA and CDR2 FQGTGA. The CDR3 here is CASSLKPRAGGTTDTQYF. The DNA of the CDR3 is TGTGCCAGCAGCTTAAAACCTCGAGCGGGAGGAACGACAGATACGCAGTATTTT.

This clonotype has at least ten counts. The chain recombines TRBV7-2 with TRBJ2-2; 12 bases align to TRBD2. The junction had 11 bases not matched to a gene; V was cut back by 5 bases and J by 7 bases. CDR3 length: 17 amino acids. Germline-derived CDR1 and CDR2 are SGHTA and FQGNSA. The CDR3 DNA reads TGTGCCAGCAGCCCAGTGCGACTAGCGGGAGAGCACGGGGAGCTGTTTTTT. Encoded protein: CASSPVRLAGEHGELFF.

This clonotype has just a few counts. The V gene is TRBV3-1, the J gene TRBJ2-1, with D tentatively TRBD1 (5 bases). Germline CDR1 LGHDT, CDR2 YNNKEL (reference sequence). Trimming cost V 2 bases and J 3 bases, with 14 bases left between them. The CDR3 loop spans 16 amino acids. This CDR3 is CASSQYRRGFYNEQFF. The CDR3 DNA sequence: TGTGCCAGCAGCCAATACCGAAGGGGTTTCTACAATGAGCAGTTCTTC.

This sequence joins TRBV10-3 and TRBJ2-3, with 7 nucleotides matching TRBD1. The V gene end was trimmed by 1 base and the J gene end by 2 bases; junction bases not matched to a gene: 9. CDR1 is ENHRY, CDR2 SYGVKD, per germline. This CDR3 is 17 amino acids long. The CDR3 bases are TGTGCCATCAGTGAGTTTACAGGGGTGGTGCCCACAGATACGCAGTATTTT. This gives the protein CAISEFTGVVPTDTQYF.

This clonotype was seen a few times. The chain joins TRBV6-1 to TRBJ2-3, with TRBD2 matching 12 bases. This CDR3 is built from 15 residues. Germline CDR1 and CDR2: MNHNS and SASEGT. V lost 6 bases and J lost 3; bases outside the gene matches: 4. The CDR3 loop is CASRRLAGATDTQYF. CDR3 sequence (DNA): TGTGCCAGCAGAAGACTAGCGGGAGCTACAGATACGCAGTATTTT.

This clonotype has ten or more counts. This chain joins TRBV20-1 and TRBJ1-1; D not resolved. The germline V and J ends were trimmed by 0 bases and 7 bases, with 6 bases remaining between them. Germline values: CDR1 DFQATT, CDR2 SNEGSKA (reference sequence). The CDR3 is made up of 11 amino acids. The chain's CDR3 is CSARDLNEAFF. The CDR3 DNA reads TGCAGTGCTAGAGATCTTAATGAAGCTTTCTTT.

This clonotype was counted at least ten times. The chain combines TRBV3-1 with TRBJ1-5; D may be TRBD1 (5 bases). The germline CDR1 and CDR2 sequences are LGHDT and YNNKEL (reference sequence). V was pared by 3 bases and J by 3 bases, with 15 bases between. This CDR3 region has 16 residues. CDR3 region: CASSHSSGRNNQPQHF. CDR3 nucleotide sequence: TGTGCCAGCAGCCATTCTTCGGGGCGTAACAATCAGCCCCAGCATTTT.

This clonotype was observed many times. The rearrangement uses TRBV6-2 or TRBV6-3 and TRBJ1-5; D call uncertain. V was cut by 0 bases and J by 0 bases, with 15 bases left in between. The length of the CDR3 is 18 residues. Germline-derived CDR1 and CDR2 are MNHEY and SVGEGT. The CDR3 DNA sequence: TGTGCCAGCAGTTACTCGAGAGGTTCCGGAATTAGCAATCAGCCCCAGCATTTT. This sequence encodes CASSYSRGSGISNQPQHF.

This clonotype was seen at least ten times. This chain joins TRBV30 and TRBJ2-7, with a possible D match to TRBD2 (6 bases). Germline loops: CDR1 GTSNPN, CDR2 SVGIG (reference sequence). The V end was cut by 4 bases, the J end by 3 bases, with 13 bases between. The CDR3 is 13 amino acids. The CDR3 region has the DNA TGTGCCTGGATGGCGGGATCGTACTACGAGCAGTACTTC. Its protein is CAWMAGSYYEQYF.

In its sample, this clonotype was seen many times. The chain combines TRBV28 with TRBJ2-1, with TRBD1 identical over 7 bases. The CDR3 runs to 15 residues. Looked up from germline, CDR1 is MDHEN and CDR2 is SYDVKM. The V segment lost 2 bases and the J segment 8 bases; nucleotides outside the gene matches: 9. The CDR3 nucleotides read TGTGCCAGCAGTTTAGGGGCGACAGGGAGTGATGAGCAGTTCTTC. This translates into CASSLGATGSDEQFF.

This clonotype occurred many times. CDR3 protein: CASSFASGGRLSDTQYF. CDR3 nucleotide sequence: TGTGCCAGCAGCTTCGCTTCAGGCGGGAGATTGTCAGATACGCAGTATTTT. This chain uses TRBV5-6 with TRBJ2-3; 7 bases agree with TRBD2. Germline CDR1 SGHDT, CDR2 YYEEEE. V was clipped by 2 bases and J by 4 bases; unmatched bases: 13. The CDR3 has 17 amino acids.

This clonotype was observed a handful of times. The V call is TRBV27, the J call TRBJ2-7, with D perhaps matching TRBD2 (6 bases). Deletions cut 3 bases from V and 2 bases from J, with 14 bases between. This CDR3 comprises 15 residues. The germline V gene encodes CDR1 MNHEY and CDR2 SMNVEV (reference sequence). CDR3 in DNA: TGTGCCAGCAGTTTTTGGGTCGGGAGCCCCTACGAGCAGTACTTC. Amino acid sequence: CASSFWVGSPYEQYF.

At least ten counts were recorded for this clonotype. The chain's CDR3 is CASSLMFYEQYF. CDR3 nucleotide sequence: TGTGCCAGCAGCCTTATGTTCTACGAGCAGTACTTC. The rearrangement joins TRBV28 to TRBJ2-7, with D hard to call. The CDR3 extends over 12 amino acids. Germline CDR1 MDHEN, CDR2 SYDVKM. Trimming took off 6 bases at V and 3 bases at J, with 9 bases between the two ends. The full variable domain, completed using reference TRBV28 and TRBJ2-7, is DVKVTQSSRYLVKRTGEKVFLECVQDMDHENMFWYRQDPGLGLRLIYFSYDVKMKEKGDIPEGYSVSREKKERFSLILESASTNQTSMYLCASSLMFYEQYFGPGTRLTVT.

This clonotype was counted many times. The chain couples TRBV7-9 to TRBJ2-1; D remains ambiguous. With 2 bases removed from V and 9 bases from J, the gap between germline ends came to 17 bases. The CDR3 covers 15 residues. CDR1 is SEHNR, CDR2 FQNEAQ, per germline (reference sequence). The chain's CDR3 is CASSLRDTIPGEQFF. In nucleotides, the CDR3 is TGTGCCAGCAGCTTAAGGGATACAATTCCCGGTGAGCAGTTCTTC.

The rearrangement uses TRBV6-2 or TRBV6-3 and TRBJ2-7, with 11 bases that match TRBD2. V trimming: 6 bases; J trimming: 2 bases; junction bases outside the gene matches: 6. The CDR3 is made up of 15 amino acids. In germline, CDR1 is MNHEY, CDR2 SVGEGT. CDR3 coding DNA: TGTGCCAGCAGATTAGCGGGAGGGCTGGCCTACGAGCAGTACTTC. Its translation is CASRLAGGLAYEQYF.

This clonotype was counted many times. The V and J genes are TRBV27 and TRBJ1-1, with no clear D. This CDR3 is 14 amino acids long. The V end was cut by 0 bases, the J end by 4 bases, with 9 bases between. From germline, CDR1 is MNHEY and CDR2 SMNVEV (reference sequence). The CDR3 loop is CASSLSQYATEAFF. CDR3 sequence (DNA): TGTGCCAGCAGTTTATCTCAATATGCCACTGAAGCTTTCTTT.

This clonotype was counted many times. The rearrangement joins TRBV28 to TRBJ1-6; TRBD1 matches 10 bases. The CDR3 sequence is 14 residues long. Trimming took 3 bases from V and 7 from J; bases not matched to a gene: 0. Germline lookup yields CDR1 MDHEN and CDR2 SYDVKM. In DNA, the CDR3 is TGTGCCAGCAGTTTGGGACAGGGGAATTCACCCCTCCACTTT. This gives the protein CASSLGQGNSPLHF. Complete variable domain (other parts from reference TRBV28 and TRBJ1-6): DVKVTQSSRYLVKRTGEKVFLECVQDMDHENMFWYRQDPGLGLRLIYFSYDVKMKEKGDIPEGYSVSREKKERFSLILESASTNQTSMYLCASSLGQGNSPLHFGNGTRLTVT.